This TCR beta chain was captured by sequencing in a study of blood T cell repertoires in COVID-19. Study details: Sources were T cells, B-cell-depleted T cells, or PBMCs; the material itself was cDNA or gDNA.

This CDR3 has 16 amino acids. V lost 3 bases and J 5 bases, leaving 19 bases between the germline ends. Germline loops: CDR1 WNHNN, CDR2 SYGVQD (reference sequence). Across about 22 US areas, participants ranged in age from about 18 to 90 years. In assigning cohorts, the study relied on participant-reported clinical history. Generated by immunoSEQ multiplex PCR, the TCRdb table keeps only in-frame clones and is missing some. The sample shows hundreds of thousands of clones, about nine tenths of them seen only once. The chain is built from TRBV10-1 and TRBJ2-5, with a possible D match to TRBD1 (6 bases). The source of this sequence is a man younger than 30 who had recovered from COVID-19. Sequenced material: PBMCs or T cells enriched from blood (not recorded which). The CDR3 protein is CASSDPRRGQGETQYF. The CDR3 DNA reads as TGCGCCAGCAGTGACCCACGGAGAGGCCAGGGGGAGACCCAGTACTTC.